A selection of T cell receptor beta chains follows, all from one sample in a study of T cell responses to AZD1222 COVID-19 vaccine. The repertoire was sequenced with immunoSEQ multiplex PCR; TCRdb's copy has only in-frame clones and lacks some. This sample has roughly 120,000 clones, with 92% found just once. The sample consisted of peripheral blood, taken 28 days after the second AZD1222 dose. The receptors originated from an adult who received the AZD1222 COVID-19 vaccine. The CDR3 runs from the conserved cysteine through the conserved F or W. A D gene is named only where the DNA matches it firmly. Size tells how often a clone was seen (once, few, many) or the class of an expanded clone, and some rows leave it out.

j_gene,abundance,v_gene,d_gene,len,CDR3nt,CDR3aa
TRBJ2-7,-,TRBV5-1,TRBD2,18,TGCGCCAGCAGCTTTCTAGCGGGAGGGCCGGCAACCCTACTTGAGCAGTACTTC,CASSFLAGGPATLLEQYF
TRBJ1-1,-,TRBV19,-,14,TGTGCCAGTAGTATAACAGGACCTTACACTGAAGCTTTCTTT,CASSITGPYTEAFF
TRBJ2-1,-,TRBV4-1,TRBD2,15,TGCGCCAGCAGCCAACCGACTAGCAGACACAATGAGCAGTTCTTC,CASSQPTSRHNEQFF
TRBJ1-1,-,TRBV28,-,15,TGTGCCAGCAGTCATGCCCCTAAGGAGAACACTGAAGCTTTCTTT,CASSHAPKENTEAFF
TRBJ1-5,-,TRBV25-1,-,15,TGTGCCAGCAGTTCGCTCAAGACAAGCAATCAGCCCCAGCATTTT,CASSSLKTSNQPQHF
TRBJ1-1,-,TRBV19,-,15,TGTGCCAGTAGCCCCCGGAGCAGGGCTAGCACTGAAGCTTTCTTT,CASSPRSRASTEAFF
TRBJ2-7,-,TRBV9,TRBD2,15,TGTGCCAGCAGCGTAGGCCCTAGCGGGAGGTACGAGCAGTACTTC,CASSVGPSGRYEQYF
TRBJ1-1,-,TRBV28,-,15,TGTGCCAGCAGTCCCCGGGCGGGGGCGTTGACTGAAGCTTTCTTT,CASSPRAGALTEAFF
TRBJ1-5,-,TRBV7-9,TRBD1,16,TGTGCCAGCAGCTTATCGGTGACAGGGAGCAATCAGCCCCAGCATTTT,CASSLSVTGSNQPQHF
TRBJ2-5,once,TRBV2,-,13,TGTGCCACCCTCGGACTATCCCAAGAGACCCAGTACTTC,CATLGLSQETQYF
TRBJ2-7,-,TRBV6-5,-,11,TGTGCCAGCAGTTCGACTAACGAGCAGTACTTC,CASSSTNEQYF
TRBJ1-1,once,TRBV7-8,TRBD1,14,TGTGCCAGCAACCACAGGGGCGGGAACACTGAAGCTTTCTTT,CASNHRGGNTEAFF
TRBJ2-7,once,TRBV11-2,TRBD1,16,TGTGCCAGCAGCCTACTTGGGCAGGGGGCGGAAGACGAGCAGTACTTC,CASSLLGQGAEDEQYF
TRBJ2-2,-,TRBV19,-,10,TGTGCCACCTACTCCGGGGAGCTGTTTTTT,CATYSGELFF
TRBJ2-1,-,TRBV29-1,TRBD2,19,TGCAGCGTTGAGGCCCCGGGACTAGCGGGAGGTAGCTCCTACAATGAGCAGTTCTTC,CSVEAPGLAGGSSYNEQFF
TRBJ1-1,-,TRBV13,-,16,TGTGCCAGCAGCTTAGGGGGGGGCCCCTGGAACACTGAAGCTTTCTTT,CASSLGGGPWNTEAFF
TRBJ1-5,-,TRBV5-6,-,12,TGTGCCAGCAGCTTGGGACACGCGGCCCAGCATTTT,CASSLGHAAQHF
TRBJ1-1,once,TRBV15,TRBD1,15,TGTGCCACCAGCAGAGACCAGGGGGCGTTGGCTGAAGCTTTCTTT,CATSRDQGALAEAFF
TRBJ2-2,-,TRBV27,TRBD1,15,TGTGCCAGCAGTCCGAGGACAGGGGGCCTATGGGAGCTGTTTTTT,CASSPRTGGLWELFF
TRBJ2-3,once,TRBV9,TRBD2,15,TGTGCCAGCAGCGTAGACGGGGGGGCCACAGATACGCAGTATTTT,CASSVDGGATDTQYF
TRBJ1-1,-,TRBV5-1,-,15,TGCGCCAGCAGCTTGGGGGCAACCGTGAACACTGAAGCTTTCTTT,CASSLGATVNTEAFF
TRBJ2-3,-,TRBV9,TRBD1,16,TGTGCCAGCAGCGTAGGGACAGGGTCTTGGGAGAATACGCAGTATTTT,CASSVGTGSWENTQYF
TRBJ2-3,-,TRBV6-2/TRBV6-3,-,15,TGTGCCAGGAACCCTGCCAGGGGAGTAGAAGATACGCAGTATTTT,CARNPARGVEDTQYF
TRBJ1-5,-,TRBV19,-,13,TGTGCCAGTAAAGTTCAGGGGAATCAGCCCCAGCATTTT,CASKVQGNQPQHF
TRBJ1-1,-,TRBV29-1,-,13,TGCAGCGCCACTTCCGGGGGATGGACTGAAGCTTTCTTT,CSATSGGWTEAFF
TRBJ2-1,-,TRBV7-2,TRBD2,13,TGTGCCAGCAGCCCAGCGGGGATCAATGAGCAGTTCTTC,CASSPAGINEQFF
TRBJ1-2,-,TRBV6-5,-,13,TGTGCCAGCAGCCAACGGACAGACTATGGCTACACCTTC,CASSQRTDYGYTF
TRBJ1-5,-,TRBV4-1,-,14,TGCGCCAGCAGCCAAGTGGGGGGCGATCAGCCCCAGCATTTT,CASSQVGGDQPQHF
TRBJ1-3,-,TRBV7-2,-,17,TGTGCCAGCAGCTTGGACAAACCAAGGGGTACCGGAAACACCATATATTTT,CASSLDKPRGTGNTIYF
TRBJ2-7,-,TRBV19,TRBD1,15,TGTGCCAGTAGTAGCCAGACAGGGGGGATGTACGAGCAGTACTTC,CASSSQTGGMYEQYF
TRBJ2-2,-,TRBV5-1,TRBD2,18,TGCGCCAGCAGCTTGGTAGCGGGAGGGCCCGAAGGCACCGGGGAGCTGTTTTTT,CASSLVAGGPEGTGELFF
TRBJ1-1,few,TRBV7-9,-,15,TGTGCCAGCAGCTCAGGGAGGGTTGGGGACACTGAAGCTTTCTTT,CASSSGRVGDTEAFF
TRBJ1-6,few,TRBV6-5,-,15,TGTGCCAGCAGCTTATTCGATCGAGGGAATTCACCCCTCCACTTT,CASSLFDRGNSPLHF
TRBJ2-5,-,TRBV21-1,-,14,TGTGCCAGCAGCAAATCCAGGGGGCGAGAGACCCAGTACTTC,CASSKSRGRETQYF
TRBJ2-5,-,TRBV21-1,-,16,TGTGCCAGCAGCAAAGACAGGGAAGACAAACAAGAGACCCAGTACTTC,CASSKDREDKQETQYF